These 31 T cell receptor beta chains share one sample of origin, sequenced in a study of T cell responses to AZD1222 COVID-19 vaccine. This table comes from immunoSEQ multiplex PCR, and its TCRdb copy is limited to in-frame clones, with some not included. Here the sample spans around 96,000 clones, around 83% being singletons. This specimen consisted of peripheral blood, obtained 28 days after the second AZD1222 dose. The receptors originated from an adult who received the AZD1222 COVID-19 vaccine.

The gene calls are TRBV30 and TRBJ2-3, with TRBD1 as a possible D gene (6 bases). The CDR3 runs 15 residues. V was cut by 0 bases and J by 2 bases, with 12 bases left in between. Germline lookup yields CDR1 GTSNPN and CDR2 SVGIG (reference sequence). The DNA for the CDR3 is TGTGCCTGGAGTGTACGCCAGGGGCCCACAGATACGCAGTATTTT. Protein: CAWSVRQGPTDTQYF.

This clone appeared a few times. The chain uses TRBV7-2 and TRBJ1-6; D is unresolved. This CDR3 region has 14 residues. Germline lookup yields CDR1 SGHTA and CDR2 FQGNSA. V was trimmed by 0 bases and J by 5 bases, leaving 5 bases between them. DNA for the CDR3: TGTGCCAGCAGCTTAGCCATCAATAATTCACCCCTCCACTTT. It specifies CASSLAINNSPLHF.

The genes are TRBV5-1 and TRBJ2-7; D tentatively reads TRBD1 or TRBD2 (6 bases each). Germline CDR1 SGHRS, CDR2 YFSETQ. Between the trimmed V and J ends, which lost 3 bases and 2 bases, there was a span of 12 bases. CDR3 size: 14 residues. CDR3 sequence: CASSSGGIPYEQYF. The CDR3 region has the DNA TGCGCCAGCAGCTCCGGGGGCATCCCCTACGAGCAGTACTTC.

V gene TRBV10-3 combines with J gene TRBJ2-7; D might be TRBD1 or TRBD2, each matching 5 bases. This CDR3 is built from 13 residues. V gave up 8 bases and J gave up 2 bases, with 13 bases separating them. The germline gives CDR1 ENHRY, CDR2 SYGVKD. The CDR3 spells CAISRGVTYEQYF. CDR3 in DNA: TGTGCCATCTCGAGAGGGGTTACCTACGAGCAGTACTTC.

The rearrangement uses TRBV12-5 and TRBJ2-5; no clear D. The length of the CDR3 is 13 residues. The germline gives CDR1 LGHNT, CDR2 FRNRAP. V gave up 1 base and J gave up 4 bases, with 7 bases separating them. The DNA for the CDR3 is TGTGCTAGTGGTTTGGGGCAGGCAGAGACCCAGTACTTC. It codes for CASGLGQAETQYF.

The CDR3 nucleotides read TGTGCCAGCAGTCAACCCATAAATCCGACCGGGCAGCCCCAGCATTTT. Its translation is CASSQPINPTGQPQHF. J is TRBJ1-5 and V is TRBV6-4, with unresolved D. The CDR3 is 16 amino acids. Trimming took 5 bases from V and 7 from J, leaving 21 bases between them. In germline, CDR1 is MRHNA, CDR2 SNTAGT.

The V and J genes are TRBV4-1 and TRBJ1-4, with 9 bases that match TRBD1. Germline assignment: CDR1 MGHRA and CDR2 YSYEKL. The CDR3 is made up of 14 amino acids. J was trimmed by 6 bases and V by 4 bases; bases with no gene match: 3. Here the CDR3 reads CASSPGQGYEKLFF. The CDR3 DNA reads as TGCGCCAGCAGCCCGGGACAGGGATATGAAAAACTGTTTTTT.

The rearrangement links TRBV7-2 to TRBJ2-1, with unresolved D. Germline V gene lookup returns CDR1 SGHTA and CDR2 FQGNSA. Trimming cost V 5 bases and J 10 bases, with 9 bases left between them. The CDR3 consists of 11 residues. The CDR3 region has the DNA TGTGCCAGCAGCCTCTCGGAAGAGCAGTTCTTC. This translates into CASSLSEEQFF.

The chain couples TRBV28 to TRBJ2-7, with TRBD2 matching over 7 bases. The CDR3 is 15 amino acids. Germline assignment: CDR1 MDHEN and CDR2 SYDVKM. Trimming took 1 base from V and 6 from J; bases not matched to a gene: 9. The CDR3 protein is CASSLSASGISEQYF. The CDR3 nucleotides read TGTGCCAGCAGTTTATCGGCTAGCGGAATTAGCGAGCAGTACTTC.

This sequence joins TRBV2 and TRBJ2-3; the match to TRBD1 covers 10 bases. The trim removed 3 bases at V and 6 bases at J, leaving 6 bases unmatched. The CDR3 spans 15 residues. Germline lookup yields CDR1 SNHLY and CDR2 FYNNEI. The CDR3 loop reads CASSDVGQGSDTQYF. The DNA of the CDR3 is TGTGCCAGCAGTGATGTGGGACAGGGGAGTGATACGCAGTATTTT.

The CDR3 spells CATSATGEKLFF. The CDR3 DNA sequence: TGTGCCACCAGCGCAACGGGGGAAAAACTGTTTTTT. The rearrangement uses TRBV15 and TRBJ1-4, with D hard to call. This CDR3 is built from 12 residues. Trimming left V 5 bases short and J 8 bases short, with 9 bases between. Germline-derived CDR1 and CDR2 are LNHNV and YYDKDF (reference sequence). The entire variable domain, with the rest obtained from reference TRBV15 and TRBJ1-4, is as follows: DAMVIQNPRYQVTQFGKPVTLSCSQTLNHNVMYWYQQKSSQAPKLLFHYYDKDFNNEADTPDNFQSRRPNTSFCFLDIRSPGLGDTAMYLCATSATGEKLFFGSGTQLSVL.

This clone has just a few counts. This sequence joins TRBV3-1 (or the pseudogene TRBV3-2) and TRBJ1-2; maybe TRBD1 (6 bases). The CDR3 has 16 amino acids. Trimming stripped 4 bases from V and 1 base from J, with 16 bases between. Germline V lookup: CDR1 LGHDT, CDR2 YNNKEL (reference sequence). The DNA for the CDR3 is TGTGCCAGCAGCCTACAGGGCGCTCAGGGTAACTATGGCTACACCTTC. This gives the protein CASSLQGAQGNYGYTF.

The CDR3 coding sequence is TGTGCCATCAGTGACCGGGACAGGCGACCTTACGAGCAGTACTTC. This translates into CAISDRDRRPYEQYF. The gene calls are TRBV10-3 and TRBJ2-7, with 8 bases aligning to TRBD1. This CDR3 comprises 15 residues. The V and J ends lost 3 bases and 4 bases, in that order; junction bases with no gene match: 8. Germline V gene sequence: CDR1 ENHRY, CDR2 SYGVKD.

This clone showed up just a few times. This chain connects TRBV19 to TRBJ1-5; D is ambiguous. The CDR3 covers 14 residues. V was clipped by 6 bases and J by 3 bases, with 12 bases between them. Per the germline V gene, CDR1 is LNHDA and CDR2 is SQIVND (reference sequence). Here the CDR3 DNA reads TGTGCCAGTAGCCTAGACACCTACAATCAGCCCCAGCATTTT. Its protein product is CASSLDTYNQPQHF.

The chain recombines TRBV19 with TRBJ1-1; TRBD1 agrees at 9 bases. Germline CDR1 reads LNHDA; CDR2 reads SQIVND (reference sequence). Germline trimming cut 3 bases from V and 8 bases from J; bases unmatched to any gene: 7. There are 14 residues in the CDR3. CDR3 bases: TGTGCCAGTAGTATCCCGGGACAGGGCGCCGAAGCTTTCTTT. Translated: CASSIPGQGAEAFF.

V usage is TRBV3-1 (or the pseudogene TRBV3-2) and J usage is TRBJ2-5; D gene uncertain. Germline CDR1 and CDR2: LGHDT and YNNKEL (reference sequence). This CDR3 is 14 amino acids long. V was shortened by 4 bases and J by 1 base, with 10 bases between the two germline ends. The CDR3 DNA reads TGTGCCAGCAGCCCAACTCGGGCCCAAGAGACCCAGTACTTC. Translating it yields CASSPTRAQETQYF.

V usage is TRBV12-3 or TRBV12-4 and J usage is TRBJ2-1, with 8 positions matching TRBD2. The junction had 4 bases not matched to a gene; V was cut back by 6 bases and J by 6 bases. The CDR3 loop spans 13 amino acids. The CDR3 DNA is TGTGCCAGCAGCGGGAGGGGGGTCAATGAGCAGTTCTTC. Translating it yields CASSGRGVNEQFF.

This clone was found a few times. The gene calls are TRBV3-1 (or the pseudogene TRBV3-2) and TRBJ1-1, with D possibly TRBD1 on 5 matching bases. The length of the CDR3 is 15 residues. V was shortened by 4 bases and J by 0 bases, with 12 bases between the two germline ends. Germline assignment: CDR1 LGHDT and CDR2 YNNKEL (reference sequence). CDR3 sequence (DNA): TGTGCCAGCAGCCCCGGGAGGGGCCTGAACACTGAAGCTTTCTTT. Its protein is CASSPGRGLNTEAFF.

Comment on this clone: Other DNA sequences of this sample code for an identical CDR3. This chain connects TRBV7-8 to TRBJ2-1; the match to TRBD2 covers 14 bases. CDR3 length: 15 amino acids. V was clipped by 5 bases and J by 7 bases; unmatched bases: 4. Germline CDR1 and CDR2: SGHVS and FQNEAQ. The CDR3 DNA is TGTGCCAGCAGCCCGACTAGCGGGGGGGTTAATGAGCAGTTCTTC. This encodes CASSPTSGGVNEQFF.

This chain's CDR3 is CASSYWGPSTEAFF. The CDR3 DNA follows: TGTGCCAGCAGTTACTGGGGGCCTAGTACTGAAGCTTTCTTT. The chain combines TRBV6-2 or TRBV6-3 with TRBJ1-1; D is perhaps TRBD1 (6 bases). The V gene lost 1 base and the J gene lost 5 bases, with 11 bases spanning the gap. CDR1 is MNHEY and CDR2 is SVGEGT in the germline V gene. This CDR3 contains 14 residues.

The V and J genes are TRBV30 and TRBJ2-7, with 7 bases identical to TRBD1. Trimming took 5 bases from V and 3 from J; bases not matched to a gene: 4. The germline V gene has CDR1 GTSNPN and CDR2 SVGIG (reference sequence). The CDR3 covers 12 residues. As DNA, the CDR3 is TGTGCCTGGGGGACAGATTACTACGAGCAGTACTTC. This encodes CAWGTDYYEQYF.

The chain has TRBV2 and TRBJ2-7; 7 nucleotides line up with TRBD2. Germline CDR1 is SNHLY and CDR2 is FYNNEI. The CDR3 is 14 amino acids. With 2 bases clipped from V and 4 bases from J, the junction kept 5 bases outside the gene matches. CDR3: CASSERLAAYEQYF. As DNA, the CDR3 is TGTGCCAGCAGTGAAAGGCTAGCGGCATACGAGCAGTACTTC. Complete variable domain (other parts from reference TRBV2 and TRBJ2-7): EPEVTQTPSHQVTQMGQEVILRCVPISNHLYFYWYRQILGQKVEFLVSFYNNEISEKSEIFDDQFSVERPDGSNFTLKIRSTKLEDSAMYFCASSERLAAYEQYFGPGTRLTVT.

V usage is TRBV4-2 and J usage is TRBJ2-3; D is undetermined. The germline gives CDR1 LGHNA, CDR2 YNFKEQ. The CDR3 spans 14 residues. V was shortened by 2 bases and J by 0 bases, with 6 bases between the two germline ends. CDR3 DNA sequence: TGTGCCAGCAGCCAACTTCCTAGCACAGATACGCAGTATTTT. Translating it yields CASSQLPSTDTQYF.

The CDR3 loop is CASSPQGGPTVSAGNTIYF. CDR3 in DNA: TGTGCCAGCAGCCCCCAAGGGGGGCCCACGGTTTCCGCAGGAAACACCATATATTTT. The chain carries TRBV9 and TRBJ1-3, with TRBD1 as a possible D gene (6 bases). V was trimmed by 4 bases and J by 4 bases, leaving 27 bases between them. The CDR3 has 19 residues. Germline V gene sequence: CDR1 SGDLS, CDR2 YYNGEE. Filled out from reference TRBV9 and TRBJ1-3, the complete variable domain reads DSGVTQTPKHLITATGQRVTLRCSPRSGDLSVYWYQQSLDQGLQFLIQYYNGEERAKGNILERFSAQQFPDLHSELNLSSLELGDSALYFCASSPQGGPTVSAGNTIYFGEGSWLTVV.

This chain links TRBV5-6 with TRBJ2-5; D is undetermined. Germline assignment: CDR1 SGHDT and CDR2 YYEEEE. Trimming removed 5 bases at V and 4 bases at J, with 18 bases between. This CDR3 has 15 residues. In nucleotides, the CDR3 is TGTGCCAGCAGGTCCGGGCCCTCTGAAAGAGAGACCCAGTACTTC. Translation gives CASRSGPSERETQYF.

The CDR3: CASSQDPGTQNQPQHF. Here the CDR3 DNA reads TGTGCCAGCAGCCAAGATCCAGGGACACAAAATCAGCCCCAGCATTTT. The chain recombines TRBV4-2 with TRBJ1-5; tentatively, D is TRBD1 (6 bases). Germline V CDR1 and CDR2: LGHNA, YNFKEQ. There are 16 residues in the CDR3. Deletions cut 0 bases from V and 4 bases from J, with 13 bases between.

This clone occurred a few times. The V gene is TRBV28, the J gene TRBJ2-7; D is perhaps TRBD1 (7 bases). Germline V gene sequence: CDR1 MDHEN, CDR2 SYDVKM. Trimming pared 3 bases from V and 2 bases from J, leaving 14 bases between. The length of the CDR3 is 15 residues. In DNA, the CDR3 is TGTGCCAGCAGTTTTGGGGGGACAGAGACCTACGAGCAGTACTTC. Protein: CASSFGGTETYEQYF.

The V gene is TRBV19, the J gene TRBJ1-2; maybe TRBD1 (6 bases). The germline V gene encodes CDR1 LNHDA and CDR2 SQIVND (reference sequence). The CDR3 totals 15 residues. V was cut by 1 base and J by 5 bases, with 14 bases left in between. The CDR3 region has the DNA TGTGCCAGTAGTATAGTGCCCGGACAGATTTATGGCTACACCTTC. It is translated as CASSIVPGQIYGYTF.

The CDR3 bases are TGTGCCAGCAGCTTGTACCTCTTGGGCACTGAAGCTTTCTTT. Its translation: CASSLYLLGTEAFF. The chain is built from TRBV7-9 and TRBJ1-1; no clear D gene. The CDR3 loop spans 14 amino acids. With 3 bases removed from V and 4 bases from J, the gap between germline ends came to 12 bases. The germline V gene has CDR1 SEHNR and CDR2 FQNEAQ (reference sequence).

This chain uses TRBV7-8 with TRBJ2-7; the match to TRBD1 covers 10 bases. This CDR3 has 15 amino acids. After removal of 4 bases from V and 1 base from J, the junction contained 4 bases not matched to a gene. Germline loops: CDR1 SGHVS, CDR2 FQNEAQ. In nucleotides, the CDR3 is TGTGCCAGCAGCTCCGGGACAGGGGATTCCTACGAGCAGTACTTC. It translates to CASSSGTGDSYEQYF.

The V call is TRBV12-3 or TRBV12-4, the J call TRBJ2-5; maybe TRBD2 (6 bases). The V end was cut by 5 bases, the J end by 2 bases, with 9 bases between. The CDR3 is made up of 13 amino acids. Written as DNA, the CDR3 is TGTGCCAGCAGTCGGGGGAAACAAGAGACCCAGTACTTC. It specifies CASSRGKQETQYF.